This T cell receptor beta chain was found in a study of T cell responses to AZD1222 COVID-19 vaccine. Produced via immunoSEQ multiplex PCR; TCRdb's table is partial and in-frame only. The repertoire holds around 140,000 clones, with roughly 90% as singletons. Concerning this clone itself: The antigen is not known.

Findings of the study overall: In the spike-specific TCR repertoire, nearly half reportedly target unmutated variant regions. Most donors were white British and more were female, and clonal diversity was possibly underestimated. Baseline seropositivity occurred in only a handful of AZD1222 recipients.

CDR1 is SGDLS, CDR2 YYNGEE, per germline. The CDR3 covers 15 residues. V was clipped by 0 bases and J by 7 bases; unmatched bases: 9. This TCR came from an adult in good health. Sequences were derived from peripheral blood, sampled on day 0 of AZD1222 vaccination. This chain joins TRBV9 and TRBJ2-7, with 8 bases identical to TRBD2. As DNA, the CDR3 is TGTGCCAGCAGCGTAGCAACGGGGGGGCCGTGGGAGCAGTACTTC. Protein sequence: CASSVATGGPWEQYF.